The sequence of this T cell receptor (beta chain) was determined in a study of OX40 agonist ivuxolimab in advanced cancers. In the study overall: The study enrolled dose-escalation patients with hepatocellular carcinoma, melanoma, renal cell or head and neck cancer. Two cutaneous melanoma patients and one hepatocellular carcinoma patient, three in all, had partial responses.

Sequencing used immunoSEQ multiplex PCR; TCRdb keeps in-frame clones, though not all of them. The data contain about 100,000 clones, approximately 80% of them singletons. Excluded were patients having autoimmune disease history or systemic immunosuppression. The germline CDR1 and CDR2 sequences are SGHRS and YFSETQ. Trimming took 1 base from V and 5 from J, leaving 12 bases between them. This CDR3 contains 14 residues. The source of this sequence is an adult with an advanced solid tumor such as melanoma, head and neck, liver or kidney cancer. The chain couples TRBV5-1 to TRBJ2-5, with D tentatively TRBD1 or TRBD2 (5 bases each). This material consisted of CD4+ or CD8+ T cells sorted from blood, taken in a trial of the OX40 agonist ivuxolimab. CDR3 in amino acids: CASSLRGAGETQYF. CDR3 nucleotide sequence: TGCGCCAGCAGCTTGCGAGGGGCTGGGGAGACCCAGTACTTC.